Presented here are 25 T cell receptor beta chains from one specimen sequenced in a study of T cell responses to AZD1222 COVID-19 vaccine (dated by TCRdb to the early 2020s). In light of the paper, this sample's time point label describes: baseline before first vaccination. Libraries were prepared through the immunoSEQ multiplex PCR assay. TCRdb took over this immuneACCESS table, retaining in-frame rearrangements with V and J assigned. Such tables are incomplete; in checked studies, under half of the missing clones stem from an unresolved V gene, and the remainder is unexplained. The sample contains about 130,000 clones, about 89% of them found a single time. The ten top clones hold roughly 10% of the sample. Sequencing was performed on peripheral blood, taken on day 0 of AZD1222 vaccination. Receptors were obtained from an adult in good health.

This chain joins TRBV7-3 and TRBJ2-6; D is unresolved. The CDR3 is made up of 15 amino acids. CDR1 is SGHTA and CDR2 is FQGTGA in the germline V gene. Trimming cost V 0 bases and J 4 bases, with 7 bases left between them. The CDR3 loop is CASSLTSPGANVLTF. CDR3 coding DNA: TGTGCCAGCAGCTTAACGTCCCCCGGGGCCAACGTCCTGACTTTC.

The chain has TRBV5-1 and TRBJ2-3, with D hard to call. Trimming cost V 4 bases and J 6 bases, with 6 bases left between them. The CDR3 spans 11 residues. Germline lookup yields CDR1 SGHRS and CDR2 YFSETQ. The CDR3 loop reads CASSLGDTQYF. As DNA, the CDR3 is TGCGCCAGCAGCCTCGGGGATACGCAGTATTTT.

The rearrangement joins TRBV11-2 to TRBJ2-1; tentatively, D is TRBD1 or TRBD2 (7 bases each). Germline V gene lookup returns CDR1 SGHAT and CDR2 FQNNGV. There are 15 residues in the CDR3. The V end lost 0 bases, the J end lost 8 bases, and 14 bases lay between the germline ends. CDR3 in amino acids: CASSLEGRGGDEQFF. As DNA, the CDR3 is TGTGCCAGCAGCTTAGAGGGCAGGGGGGGCGATGAGCAGTTCTTC.

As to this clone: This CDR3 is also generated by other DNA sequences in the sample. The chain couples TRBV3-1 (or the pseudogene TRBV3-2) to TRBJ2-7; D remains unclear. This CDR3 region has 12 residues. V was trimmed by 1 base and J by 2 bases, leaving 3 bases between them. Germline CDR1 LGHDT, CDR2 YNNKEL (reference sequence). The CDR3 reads CASSQGPYEQYF. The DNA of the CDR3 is TGTGCCAGCAGCCAAGGCCCCTACGAGCAGTACTTC.

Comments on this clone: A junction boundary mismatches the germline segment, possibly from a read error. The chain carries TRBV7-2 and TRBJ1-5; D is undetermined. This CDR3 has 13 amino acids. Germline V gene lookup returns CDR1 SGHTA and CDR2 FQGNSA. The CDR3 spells CASSLERNQPQHF. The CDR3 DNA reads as TGTGCCAGCAGCTTAGAACGCAACCAGCCCCAGCATTTT.

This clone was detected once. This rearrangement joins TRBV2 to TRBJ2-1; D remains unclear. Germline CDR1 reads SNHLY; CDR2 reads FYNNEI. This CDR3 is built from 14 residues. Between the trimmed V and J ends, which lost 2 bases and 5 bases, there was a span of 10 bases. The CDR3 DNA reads TGTGCCAGCAGTGAACGGAGTGGGAACAATGAGCAGTTCTTC. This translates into CASSERSGNNEQFF. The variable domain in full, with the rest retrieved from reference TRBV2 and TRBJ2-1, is EPEVTQTPSHQVTQMGQEVILRCVPISNHLYFYWYRQILGQKVEFLVSFYNNEISEKSEIFDDQFSVERPDGSNFTLKIRSTKLEDSAMYFCASSERSGNNEQFFGPGTRLTVL.

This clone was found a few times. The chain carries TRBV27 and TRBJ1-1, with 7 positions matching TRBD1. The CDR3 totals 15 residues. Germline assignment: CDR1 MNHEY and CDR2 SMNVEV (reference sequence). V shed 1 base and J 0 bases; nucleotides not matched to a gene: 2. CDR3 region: CASSLFTGVNTEAFF. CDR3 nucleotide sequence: TGTGCCAGCAGTTTATTTACAGGGGTGAACACTGAAGCTTTCTTT.

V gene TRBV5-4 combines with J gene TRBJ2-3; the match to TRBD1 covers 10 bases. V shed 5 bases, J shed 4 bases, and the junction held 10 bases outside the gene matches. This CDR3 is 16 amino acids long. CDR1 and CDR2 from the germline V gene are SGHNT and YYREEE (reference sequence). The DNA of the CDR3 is TGTGCCAGCAGAAAAATCCCCGGGACAGGGGCAGATACGCAGTATTTT. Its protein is CASRKIPGTGADTQYF.

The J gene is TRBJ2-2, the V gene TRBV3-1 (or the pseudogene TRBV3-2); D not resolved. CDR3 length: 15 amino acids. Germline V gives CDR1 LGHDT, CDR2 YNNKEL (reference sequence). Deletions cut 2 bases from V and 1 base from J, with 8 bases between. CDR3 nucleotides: TGTGCCAGCAGCCAACAAGGACGGAACACCGGGGAGCTGTTTTTT. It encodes CASSQQGRNTGELFF.

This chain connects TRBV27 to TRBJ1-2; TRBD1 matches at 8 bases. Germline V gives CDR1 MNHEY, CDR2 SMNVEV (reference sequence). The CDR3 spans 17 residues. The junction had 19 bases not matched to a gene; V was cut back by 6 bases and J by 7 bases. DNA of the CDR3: TGTGCCAGCAGCCGGGACGGACAGGGAGATTTGCGACTTGGCTACACCTTC. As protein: CASSRDGQGDLRLGYTF.

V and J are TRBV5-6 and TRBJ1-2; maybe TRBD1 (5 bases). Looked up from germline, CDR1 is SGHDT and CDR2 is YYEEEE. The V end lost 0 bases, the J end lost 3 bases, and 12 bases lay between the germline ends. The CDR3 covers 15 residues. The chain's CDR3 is CASSLALGGDYGYTF. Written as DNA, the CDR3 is TGTGCCAGCAGCTTGGCTCTTGGGGGAGACTATGGCTACACCTTC.

For the CDR3, the DNA is TGTGCCAGCTCACCACCGGGGCCTAGCGAGGATACGCAGTATTTT. Its translation is CASSPPGPSEDTQYF. The chain couples TRBV18 to TRBJ2-3, with D tentatively TRBD2 (6 bases). The CDR3 extends over 15 amino acids. Trimming pared 0 bases from V and 6 bases from J, leaving 13 bases between. CDR1 and CDR2 from the germline V gene are KGHSH and LQKENI.

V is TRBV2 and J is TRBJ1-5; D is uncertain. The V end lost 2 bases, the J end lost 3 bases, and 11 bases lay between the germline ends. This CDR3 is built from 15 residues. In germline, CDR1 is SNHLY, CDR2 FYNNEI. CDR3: CASSEKKRHNQPQHF. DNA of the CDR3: TGTGCCAGCAGTGAAAAAAAACGGCACAATCAGCCCCAGCATTTT.

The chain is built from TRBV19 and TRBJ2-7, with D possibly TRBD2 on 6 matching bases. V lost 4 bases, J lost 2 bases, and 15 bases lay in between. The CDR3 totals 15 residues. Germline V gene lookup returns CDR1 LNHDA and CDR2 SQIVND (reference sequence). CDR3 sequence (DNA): TGTGCCAGTAGTACCGACCCGACGGGAGCCTACGAGCAGTACTTC. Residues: CASSTDPTGAYEQYF.

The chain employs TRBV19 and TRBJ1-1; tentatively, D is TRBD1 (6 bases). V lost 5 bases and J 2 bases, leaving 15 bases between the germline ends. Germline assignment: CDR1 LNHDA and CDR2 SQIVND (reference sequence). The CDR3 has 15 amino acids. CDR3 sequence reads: CASSLSDSSNTEAFF. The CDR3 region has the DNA TGTGCCAGTAGTTTGTCGGACAGTTCCAACACTGAAGCTTTCTTT.

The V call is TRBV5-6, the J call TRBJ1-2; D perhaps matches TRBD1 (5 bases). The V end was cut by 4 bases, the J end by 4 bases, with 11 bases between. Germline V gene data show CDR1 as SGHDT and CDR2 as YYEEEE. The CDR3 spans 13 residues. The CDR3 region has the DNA TGTGCCAGCAGCCAGGCAGGGTCCTATGGCTACACCTTC. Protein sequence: CASSQAGSYGYTF.

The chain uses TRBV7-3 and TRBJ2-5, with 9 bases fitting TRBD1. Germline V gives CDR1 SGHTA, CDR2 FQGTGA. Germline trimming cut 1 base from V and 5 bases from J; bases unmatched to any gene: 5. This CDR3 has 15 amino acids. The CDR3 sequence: CASSLMGQGLETQYF. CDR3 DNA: TGTGCCAGCAGCTTAATGGGACAGGGTTTGGAGACCCAGTACTTC.

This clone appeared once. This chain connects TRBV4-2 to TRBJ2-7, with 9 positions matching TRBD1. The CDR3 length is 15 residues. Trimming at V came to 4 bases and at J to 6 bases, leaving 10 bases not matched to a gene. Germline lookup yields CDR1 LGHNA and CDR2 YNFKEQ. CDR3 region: CASSPLGTGNPEQYF. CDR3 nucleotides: TGTGCCAGCAGCCCCCTTGGGACAGGGAACCCCGAGCAGTACTTC.

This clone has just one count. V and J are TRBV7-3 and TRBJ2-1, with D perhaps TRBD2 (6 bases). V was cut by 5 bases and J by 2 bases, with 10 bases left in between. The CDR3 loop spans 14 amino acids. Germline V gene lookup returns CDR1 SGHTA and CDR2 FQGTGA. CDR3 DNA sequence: TGTGCCAGCAGCCCTAGCGCGGCCTACAATGAGCAGTTCTTC. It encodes CASSPSAAYNEQFF.

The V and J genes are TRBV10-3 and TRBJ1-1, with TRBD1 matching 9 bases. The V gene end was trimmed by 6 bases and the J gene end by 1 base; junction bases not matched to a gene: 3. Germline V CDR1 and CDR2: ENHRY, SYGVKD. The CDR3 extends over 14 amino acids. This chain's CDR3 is CAIRDRGTNTEAFF. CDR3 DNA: TGTGCCATCAGGGACAGGGGTACGAACACTGAAGCTTTCTTT.

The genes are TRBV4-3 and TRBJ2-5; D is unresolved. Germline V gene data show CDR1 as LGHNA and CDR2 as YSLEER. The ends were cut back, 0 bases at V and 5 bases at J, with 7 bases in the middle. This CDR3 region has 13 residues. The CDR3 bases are TGCGCCAGCAGCCAAGATCTTAGGGAGACCCAGTACTTC. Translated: CASSQDLRETQYF.

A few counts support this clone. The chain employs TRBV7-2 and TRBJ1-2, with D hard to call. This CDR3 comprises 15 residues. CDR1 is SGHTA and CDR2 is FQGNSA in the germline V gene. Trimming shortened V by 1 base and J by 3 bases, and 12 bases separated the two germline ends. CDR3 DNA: TGTGCCAGCAGCTTAGGGCAGGTGGGATACTATGGCTACACCTTC. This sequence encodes CASSLGQVGYYGYTF. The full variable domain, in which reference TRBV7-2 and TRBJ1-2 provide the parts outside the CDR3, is GAGVSQSPSNKVTEKGKDVELRCDPISGHTALYWYRQSLGQGLEFLIYFQGNSAPDKSGLPSDRFSAERTGGSVSTLTIQRTQQEDSAVYLCASSLGQVGYYGYTFGSGTRLTVV.

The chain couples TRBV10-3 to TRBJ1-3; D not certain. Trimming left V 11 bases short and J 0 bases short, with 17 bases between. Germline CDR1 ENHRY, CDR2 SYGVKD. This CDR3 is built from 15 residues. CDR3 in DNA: TGTGCCCTATCAACGGCGGGGAACTCTGGAAACACCATATATTTT. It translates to CALSTAGNSGNTIYF.

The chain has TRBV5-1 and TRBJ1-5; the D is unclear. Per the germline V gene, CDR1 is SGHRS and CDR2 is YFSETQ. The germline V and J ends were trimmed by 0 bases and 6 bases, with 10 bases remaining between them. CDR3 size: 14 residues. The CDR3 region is CASSLVEGRQPQHF. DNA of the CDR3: TGCGCCAGCAGCTTGGTCGAAGGTCGTCAGCCCCAGCATTTT.

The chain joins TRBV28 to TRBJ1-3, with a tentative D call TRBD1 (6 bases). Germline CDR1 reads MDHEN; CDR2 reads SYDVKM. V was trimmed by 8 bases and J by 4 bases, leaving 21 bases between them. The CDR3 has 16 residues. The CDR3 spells CASFPRGARRGNTIYF. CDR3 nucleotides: TGTGCCAGCTTTCCCCGGGGGGCCCGACGGGGAAACACCATATATTTT.